The next 28 T cell receptor beta chains were all read from a single sample in a study of blood T cells in healthy people across ages. A second about 7 to 12 cycle PCR used barcoded and J-beta primers. TCRdb itself ran the 5' RACE reads through MiXCR, one entry per CDR3 protein. In the table there are 1.8 million or so distinct CDR3 sequences, 30% to 40% of which are singletons. The sample taken for sequencing was blood. All receptors come from a human donor in good health.

V and J are TRBV20-1 and TRBJ1-2; 7 nucleotides align to TRBD1. Germline V gives CDR1 DFQATT, CDR2 SNEGSKA (reference sequence). CDR3 length: 13 residues. Trimming at V came to 3 bases and at J to 8 bases, leaving 9 bases not matched to a gene. The CDR3 nucleotides read TGCAGTGCTAGGGGAACCGGGACAGAGGGCTACACCTTC. This sequence encodes CSARGTGTEGYTF.

This chain joins TRBV20-1 and TRBJ2-1, with D unresolved. Looked up from germline, CDR1 is DFQATT and CDR2 is SNEGSKA (reference sequence). Trimming took off 3 bases at V and 0 bases at J, with 9 bases between the two ends. The CDR3 has 14 residues. Here the CDR3 reads CSASGSGSYNEQFF. The CDR3 coding sequence is TGCAGTGCTAGTGGGTCGGGCTCCTACAATGAGCAGTTCTTC.

This clonotype was observed at least ten times. CDR3 bases: TGTGCCAGCAGCTTAAGATCGGGTACCTCTGGGGCCAACGTCCTGACTTTC. Amino acid sequence: CASSLRSGTSGANVLTF. The rearrangement uses TRBV7-2 and TRBJ2-6; no clear D gene. This CDR3 spans 17 amino acids. The V gene lost 2 bases and the J gene lost 0 bases, with 11 bases spanning the gap. Germline V gene lookup returns CDR1 SGHTA and CDR2 FQGNSA.

This clonotype has just a few counts. The V call is TRBV11-3, the J call TRBJ2-1; 8 bases agree with TRBD1. V lost 4 bases to trimming and J lost 10 bases; unmatched junction nucleotides: 9. Germline V gives CDR1 SGHNT, CDR2 YENEEA. This CDR3 contains 14 residues. This CDR3 is CASSSWSRDREQFF. The CDR3 nucleotides read TGTGCCAGCAGCTCCTGGTCCCGGGACAGGGAGCAGTTCTTC. The full variable domain, with the rest looked up from reference TRBV11-3 and TRBJ2-1, is EAGVVQSPRYKIIEKKQPVAFWCNPISGHNTLYWYLQNLGQGPELLIRYENEEAVDDSQLPKDRFSAERLKGVDSTLKIQPAELGDSAVYLCASSSWSRDREQFFGPGTRLTVL.

The V and J genes are TRBV6-5 and TRBJ2-3; TRBD2 aligns across 8 bases. This CDR3 contains 16 residues. V shed 6 bases and J 10 bases; nucleotides not matched to a gene: 18. Germline-derived CDR1 and CDR2 are MNHEY and SVGAGI. The CDR3 bases are TGTGCCAGCAGCCTACTTCGGGCGGGGGGCTCGGATGCGCAGTATTTT. Protein product: CASSLLRAGGSDAQYF.

This clonotype has a handful of counts. This rearrangement joins TRBV4-1 to TRBJ1-5, with 8 positions matching TRBD1. The CDR3 contains 14 residues. The V segment lost 4 bases and the J segment 7 bases; nucleotides outside the gene matches: 6. Germline values: CDR1 MGHRA, CDR2 YSYEKL. The CDR3 protein is CASSRQGIGQPQHF. The CDR3 coding sequence is TGCGCCAGCAGCCGACAGGGGATTGGGCAGCCCCAGCATTTT.

V gene TRBV5-1 combines with J gene TRBJ2-1; the match to TRBD1 covers 8 bases. The V and J ends lost 7 bases and 6 bases, in that order; junction bases with no gene match: 12. The CDR3 contains 15 residues. The germline V gene encodes CDR1 SGHRS and CDR2 YFSETQ. DNA of the CDR3: TGCGCCAGCTCCTTCTCAGGGGGCCGCGGCAATGAGCAGTTCTTC. Amino acid sequence: CASSFSGGRGNEQFF.

This clonotype showed up just a few times. The rearrangement joins TRBV7-2 to TRBJ2-4, with a weak D call TRBD2 (5 bases). CDR3 length: 16 amino acids. Germline CDR1 and CDR2: SGHTA and FQGNSA. Deletions cut 3 bases from V and 0 bases from J, with 12 bases between. In DNA form, the CDR3 reads TGTGCCAGCAGCTTGAACTTGGCGGGAGCCAAAAACATTCAGTACTTC. Its translation is CASSLNLAGAKNIQYF. The whole variable domain, filled in from reference TRBV7-2 and TRBJ2-4, reads GAGVSQSPSNKVTEKGKDVELRCDPISGHTALYWYRQSLGQGLEFLIYFQGNSAPDKSGLPSDRFSAERTGGSVSTLTIQRTQQEDSAVYLCASSLNLAGAKNIQYFGAGTRLSVL.

As to this clonotype: Because the CDR3 is missing its conserved closing phenylalanine or tryptophan, this is likely a read error. The rearrangement uses TRBV20-1 and TRBJ2-4, with 9 bases aligning to TRBD2. V shed 3 bases and J 2 bases; nucleotides not matched to a gene: 8. From germline, CDR1 is DFQATT and CDR2 SNEGSKA (reference sequence). The CDR3 totals 16 residues. The CDR3 nucleotides are TGCAGTGCTAGCAGCGGGGGGACGAGGTCCAAAAACATTCAGTACTTA. Translating it yields CSASSGGTRSKNIQYL.

The genes are TRBV4-3 and TRBJ1-2; perhaps TRBD1 as D (5 bases). The CDR3 runs to 16 residues. Trimming cost V 1 base and J 0 bases, with 12 bases left between them. Per the germline V gene, CDR1 is LGHNA and CDR2 is YSLEER. The CDR3 DNA is TGCGCCAGCAGCCAAGTCAAGGGGTTTCCTAACTATGGCTACACCTTC. This translates into CASSQVKGFPNYGYTF.

The chain is built from TRBV5-1 and TRBJ2-7, with TRBD1 matching over 7 bases. CDR1 is SGHRS and CDR2 is YFSETQ in the germline V gene. Germline trimming cut 4 bases from V and 2 bases from J; bases unmatched to any gene: 6. The CDR3 has 14 amino acids. In DNA, the CDR3 is TGCGCCAGCAGCCCAGACGGGACAGCCTACGAGCAGTACTTC. The encoded protein is CASSPDGTAYEQYF.

This rearrangement joins TRBV4-1 to TRBJ2-5; 10 positions agree with TRBD2. CDR3 length: 17 amino acids. The V and J ends lost 3 bases and 4 bases, in that order; junction bases with no gene match: 11. The germline V gene encodes CDR1 MGHRA and CDR2 YSYEKL. The CDR3 is CASSQTVSGGIRETQYF. The CDR3 DNA reads TGCGCCAGCAGCCAGACGGTTAGCGGGGGGATTAGAGAGACCCAGTACTTC.

On this clonotype: One end of the junction fails to match germline, which may point to a read error. The chain has TRBV7-2 and TRBJ1-2, with D perhaps matching TRBD1 (6 bases). Germline lookup yields CDR1 SGHTA and CDR2 FQGNSA. This CDR3 has 14 amino acids. CDR3 in amino acids: CAGSFRGPGYGYTF. CDR3 DNA sequence: TGTGCCGGCAGCTTTCGGGGGCCTGGCTATGGCTACACCTTC.

This clonotype occurred a few times. The V and J genes are TRBV6-5 and TRBJ1-5, with a tentative D call TRBD1 (6 bases). The CDR3 spans 14 residues. Germline CDR1 reads MNHEY; CDR2 reads SVGAGI. The V and J ends lost 3 bases and 8 bases respectively, with 14 bases between them. DNA for the CDR3: TGTGCCAGCAGTTATTTCCCAGGGGAGAAGCCCCAGCATTTT. Its protein product is CASSYFPGEKPQHF.

Concerning this clonotype itself: A much larger clone is a single base away; this may be a read error. The chain joins TRBV7-9 to TRBJ1-2; D ambiguous. Germline lookup yields CDR1 SEHNR and CDR2 FQNEAQ (reference sequence). CDR3 length equals 14 residues. In DNA form, the CDR3 reads TGTGCCGGCAGCTTATACGAGACCATGAGGGGCTACACCTTC. Translated, it gives CAGSLYETMRGYTF.

This clonotype appeared a few times. This chain uses TRBV2 with TRBJ2-6; 8 nucleotides align to TRBD1. The CDR3 runs 16 residues. Germline CDR1 SNHLY, CDR2 FYNNEI. With V trimmed by 4 bases and J by 4 bases, 6 bases remained unmatched. As DNA, the CDR3 is TGTGCCAGCAGTGTCGGACAGGGACTGGGGGCCAACGTCCTGACTTTC. Translation gives CASSVGQGLGANVLTF.

This clonotype was detected a few times. The chain carries TRBV12-5 and TRBJ2-5; D might be TRBD1 (6 bases). The CDR3 is 13 residues long. V was pared by 5 bases and J by 3 bases, with 10 bases between. Germline CDR1 and CDR2: LGHNT and FRNRAP. CDR3 nucleotide sequence: TGTGCTAGTGGTCACAGGGTAAAAGAGACCCAGTACTTC. Translating gives CASGHRVKETQYF.

The table lists this clonotype with a few counts. The chain uses TRBV5-1 and TRBJ2-4, with a possible D match to TRBD1 (5 bases). TRBJ2-7 matches the DNA end more closely, so the J call is doubtful. CDR1 is SGHRS, CDR2 YFSETQ, per germline. CDR3 length: 14 residues. In nucleotides, the CDR3 is TGCGCCAGCAGCTTGGACAGGCTGTGGGACGAGCAGTACTTC. Translated, it gives CASSLDRLWDEQYF.

The J gene is TRBJ2-3, the V gene TRBV18; D is uncertain. This CDR3 has 13 residues. From germline, CDR1 is KGHSH and CDR2 LQKENI. Trimming cost V 0 bases and J 4 bases, with 5 bases left between them. The chain's CDR3 is CASSPPVPDTQYF. CDR3 coding DNA: TGTGCCAGCTCACCACCGGTCCCAGATACGCAGTATTTT.

The chain has TRBV15 and TRBJ1-2; 9 bases match TRBD1. Germline V gene data show CDR1 as LNHNV and CDR2 as YYDKDF (reference sequence). V shed 3 bases and J 9 bases; nucleotides not matched to a gene: 8. This CDR3 has 14 amino acids. The CDR3 loop reads CATSSMGTGNSYTF. The CDR3 coding sequence is TGTGCCACCAGCAGTATGGGGACAGGGAATAGCTACACCTTC.

This clonotype has more than one count but fewer than ten. The J gene is TRBJ1-2, the V gene TRBV7-2; D remains ambiguous. CDR1 is SGHTA and CDR2 is FQGNSA in the germline V gene. Trimming took off 0 bases at V and 4 bases at J, with 12 bases between the two ends. The CDR3 consists of 15 residues. CDR3 loop: CASSLALAEPYGYTF. The CDR3 nucleotides read TGTGCCAGCAGCTTAGCTTTGGCGGAACCCTATGGCTACACCTTC.

In its sample, this clonotype was seen many times. This chain links TRBV20-1 with TRBJ2-3; D is tentatively TRBD1 or TRBD2 (5 bases each). Trimming removed 3 bases from V and 3 bases from J, with 13 bases in between. CDR3 length: 14 amino acids. Germline loops: CDR1 DFQATT, CDR2 SNEGSKA (reference sequence). In nucleotides, the CDR3 is TGCAGTGCTAGGTTACTAGAGGGGACAGATACGCAGTATTTT. It is translated as CSARLLEGTDTQYF.

In its sample, this clonotype was seen a few times. V usage is TRBV29-1 and J usage is TRBJ2-5; possibly TRBD1 for D (6 bases). CDR3 length equals 14 residues. The germline gives CDR1 SQVTM, CDR2 ANQGSEA. The V end lost 4 bases, the J end lost 4 bases, and 16 bases lay between the germline ends. The CDR3 DNA reads TGCAGCGTTGGGGGGCGGCGAGCAGGAGAGACCCAGTACTTC. Protein sequence: CSVGGRRAGETQYF. Filled out from reference TRBV29-1 and TRBJ2-5, the complete variable domain reads SAVISQKPSRDICQRGTSLTIQCQVDSQVTMMFWYRQQPGQSLTLIATANQGSEATYESGFVIDKFPISRPNLTFSTLTVSNMSPEDSSIYLCSVGGRRAGETQYFGPGTRLLVL.

This clonotype was seen more than once but under ten times. V is TRBV7-2 and J is TRBJ2-3, with D perhaps matching TRBD2 (6 bases). Deletions cut 3 bases from V and 4 bases from J, with 14 bases between. The CDR3 is 15 residues long. CDR1 is SGHTA and CDR2 is FQGNSA in the germline V gene. The CDR3 region is CASSFHRRGSDTQYF. CDR3 DNA sequence: TGTGCCAGCAGCTTTCATCGGCGGGGATCAGATACGCAGTATTTT.

This clonotype was counted at least ten times. This sequence joins TRBV7-9 and TRBJ1-1; no clear D. This CDR3 comprises 13 residues. Trimming stripped 5 bases from V and 3 bases from J, with 10 bases between. In germline, CDR1 is SEHNR, CDR2 FQNEAQ (reference sequence). This CDR3 is CASSQDTYTEAFF. DNA of the CDR3: TGTGCCAGCAGCCAAGACACATACACTGAAGCTTTCTTT.

This clonotype was picked up a small number of times. This chain links TRBV7-2 with TRBJ1-4; TRBD1 aligns across 12 bases. The length of the CDR3 is 15 residues. Germline assignment: CDR1 SGHTA and CDR2 FQGNSA. The V and J ends lost 5 bases and 6 bases, in that order; junction bases with no gene match: 4. The CDR3 DNA reads as TGTGCCAGCAGCATCGGGACAGGGGGCGATGAAAAACTGTTTTTT. As protein: CASSIGTGGDEKLFF.

This clonotype was seen only once. The CDR3 protein is CASRPLRGAALEPQHF. The CDR3 region has the DNA TGTGCCAGCAGGCCCCTCCGGGGTGCAGCACTGGAGCCCCAGCATTTT. The chain carries TRBV6-6 and TRBJ1-5; D is ambiguous. Germline values: CDR1 MNHNY, CDR2 SVGAGI (reference sequence). The length of the CDR3 is 16 residues. V was pared by 6 bases and J by 8 bases, with 23 bases between.

Worth noting for this clonotype: At one boundary the junction diverges from the germline segment, which might be a read error. This rearrangement joins TRBV20-1 to TRBJ2-7; D perhaps matches TRBD1 (5 bases). This CDR3 is 13 amino acids long. Germline V CDR1 and CDR2: DFQATT, SNEGSKA (reference sequence). CDR3 protein: CGARAGFSYEQYF. The CDR3 DNA reads TGCGGTGCTAGAGCAGGGTTCTCCTACGAGCAGTACTTC.